The 25 T cell receptor beta chains below come from one sample, sequenced in a study of cytomegalovirus exposure and HLA in healthy donors. The primer mix had 60 Vbeta and 13 Jbeta primers. The repertoire was sequenced with immunoSEQ multiplex PCR; TCRdb's copy has only in-frame clones and lacks some. This repertoire shows 120,000 or so clones, 70% to 85% found once; its top ten account for roughly 2%. The sequenced sample consisted of PBMCs. Receptors were obtained from a man aged 18 to 29 in good health and CMV-seronegative.

This chain uses TRBV5-1 with TRBJ1-6; a possible D gene is TRBD1 (5 bases). CDR1 SGHRS and CDR2 YFSETQ come from the germline V gene. The germline V and J ends were trimmed by 0 bases and 0 bases, with 22 bases remaining between them. The CDR3 has 21 residues. CDR3 residues: CASSLALMGGGKRSYNSPLHF. CDR3 coding DNA: TGCGCCAGCAGCTTGGCGTTAATGGGCGGGGGAAAGCGCTCCTATAATTCACCCCTCCACTTT.

The chain uses TRBV27 and TRBJ2-7; D is uncertain. V lost 4 bases and J lost 1, with 2 bases in between. Germline CDR1 is MNHEY and CDR2 is SMNVEV (reference sequence). The CDR3 has 11 residues. CDR3 protein: CASSSSYEQYF. CDR3 nucleotides: TGTGCCAGCAGTTCGTCCTACGAGCAGTACTTC.

The chain is built from TRBV15 and TRBJ2-2; D possibly corresponds to TRBD2 (7 bases). The V gene lost 5 bases and the J gene lost 4 bases, with 17 bases spanning the gap. CDR1 LNHNV and CDR2 YYDKDF come from the germline V gene (reference sequence). The CDR3 runs to 16 residues. CDR3 coding DNA: TGTGCCACCAGCTCGAGGGGGGGGAGGAGCACCGGGGAGCTGTTTTTT. Translation: CATSSRGGRSTGELFF.

This clone was detected only a few times. The gene calls are TRBV5-3 and TRBJ1-5; 9 positions match TRBD1. TRBV5-3 counts as an open reading frame of uncertain function. V shed 3 bases and J 3 bases; nucleotides not matched to a gene: 7. The CDR3 is 16 residues long. In DNA form, the CDR3 reads TGTGCCAGAAGCTCGGACAGGGGAAAGTCCAATCAGCCCCAGCATTTT. It yields the protein CARSSDRGKSNQPQHF.

The chain recombines TRBV19 with TRBJ1-1, with TRBD1 matching 9 bases. Germline CDR1 LNHDA, CDR2 SQIVND (reference sequence). The V segment lost 3 bases and the J segment 4 bases; nucleotides outside the gene matches: 3. This CDR3 contains 14 residues. This CDR3 is CASSMDRGSTEAFF. As DNA, the CDR3 is TGTGCCAGTAGTATGGACAGGGGCTCCACTGAAGCTTTCTTT.

The CDR3 DNA sequence: TGTGCCAGCAGCGTAAGCGCGGGGGCGGCAGACTATGGCTACACCTTC. Encoded protein: CASSVSAGAADYGYTF. The chain recombines TRBV9 with TRBJ1-2; weak D call: TRBD1 (6 bases). CDR1 is SGDLS, CDR2 YYNGEE, per germline. The ends were cut back, 1 base at V and 3 bases at J, with 16 bases in the middle. CDR3 length equals 16 residues.

V and J are TRBV5-1 and TRBJ2-3; tentatively, D is TRBD1 (5 bases). Trimming pared 0 bases from V and 6 bases from J, leaving 11 bases between. CDR3 size: 14 residues. Germline CDR1 reads SGHRS; CDR2 reads YFSETQ. Here the CDR3 DNA reads TGCGCCAGCAGCTTGGACGGACAAACGGATACGCAGTATTTT. It specifies CASSLDGQTDTQYF.

The rearrangement joins TRBV5-8 to TRBJ1-1, with 7 bases lining up with TRBD1. Trimming removed 4 bases from V and 2 bases from J; junction bases left unmatched: 2. Germline V gene sequence: CDR1 SGHTS, CDR2 YDEGEE. This CDR3 is built from 13 residues. As DNA, the CDR3 is TGTGCCAGCAGCGGGGACAGCAACACTGAAGCTTTCTTT. Encoded protein: CASSGDSNTEAFF.

This clone was counted only a few times. CDR3 region: CASSRTSGEKLFF. The CDR3 nucleotides are TGTGCCAGCAGCCGGACATCGGGTGAAAAACTGTTTTTT. The chain couples TRBV6-5 to TRBJ1-4; TRBD1 is a possible D gene (5 bases). From germline, CDR1 is MNHEY and CDR2 SVGAGI. Trimming removed 6 bases at V and 7 bases at J, with 12 bases between. This CDR3 is built from 13 residues.

This clone appeared once. J is TRBJ2-7 and V is TRBV5-1; D is possibly TRBD1 (5 bases). This CDR3 has 12 residues. Looked up from germline, CDR1 is SGHRS and CDR2 is YFSETQ. Trimming took 4 bases from V and 0 from J, leaving 5 bases between them. This chain's CDR3 is CASSGHSYEQYF. The DNA for the CDR3 is TGCGCCAGCAGCGGACACTCCTACGAGCAGTACTTC.

The chain uses TRBV29-1 and TRBJ2-7; 9 bases match TRBD2. The J segment lost 3 bases and the V segment lost 1 base, leaving 1 base of the junction unmatched. Germline V gene lookup returns CDR1 SQVTM and CDR2 ANQGSEA. This CDR3 region has 13 residues. The CDR3 region has the DNA TGCAGCGTTGAAGCGCGGGGGGGCTACGAGCAGTACTTC. It is translated as CSVEARGGYEQYF.

The V call is TRBV5-1, the J call TRBJ1-1, with a tentative D call TRBD1 (6 bases). Trimming removed 3 bases from V and 1 base from J, with 7 bases in between. The CDR3 is 13 amino acids. Germline CDR1 SGHRS, CDR2 YFSETQ. The CDR3 DNA reads as TGCGCCAGCAGCTCGGGACAGAACACTGAAGCTTTCTTT. This sequence encodes CASSSGQNTEAFF.

This clone occurred a few times. The V and J genes are TRBV5-1 and TRBJ2-7; 9 bases line up with TRBD1. From germline, CDR1 is SGHRS and CDR2 YFSETQ. The CDR3 spans 14 residues. Trimming cost V 4 bases and J 6 bases; bases outside gene matches: 8. The CDR3 loop reads CASSLRDRVGEQYF. CDR3 in DNA: TGCGCCAGCAGCCTCCGGGACAGGGTGGGCGAGCAGTACTTC.

This chain links TRBV1 with TRBJ2-1; the table's D call, TRBD2, has no DNA check behind it. TRBV1 is a known pseudogene. CDR3 length: 18 amino acids. Here the CDR3 reads CTSSRAELAGGWYNEQFF. In DNA, the CDR3 is TGCACCAGCAGCCGAGCCGAACTAGCGGGGGGTTGGTACAATGAGCAGTTCTTC.

V gene TRBV5-4 combines with J gene TRBJ1-6; tentative D call: TRBD1 (5 bases). CDR3 length: 13 amino acids. The germline V gene encodes CDR1 SGHNT and CDR2 YYREEE (reference sequence). V was cut by 0 bases and J by 9 bases, with 7 bases left in between. The CDR3 bases are TGTGCCAGCAGCTTGGGGGGGGGTTCACCCCTCCACTTT. Encoded protein: CASSLGGGSPLHF.

The rearrangement links TRBV7-2 to TRBJ1-1; 7 nucleotides align to TRBD1. CDR1 and CDR2 from the germline V gene are SGHTA and FQGNSA. Unmatched junction bases numbered 9, after V lost 5 bases and J lost 0 bases. CDR3 length: 16 amino acids. In nucleotides, the CDR3 is TGTGCCAGCAGCACCCGGGACAGCCTCATGAACACTGAAGCTTTCTTT. It encodes CASSTRDSLMNTEAFF.

The chain links TRBV11-2 to TRBJ2-7, with 7 bases lining up with TRBD1. The CDR3 runs 18 residues. The germline V gene has CDR1 SGHAT and CDR2 FQNNGV. J lost 2 bases, V lost 1 base, and 14 bases had no gene match. The CDR3 coding sequence is TGTGCCAGCAGCTTAGGATGGTTGGGACAGAAGGGGACCTACGAGCAGTACTTC. This sequence encodes CASSLGWLGQKGTYEQYF.

This clone was recorded only once. This sequence joins TRBV19 and TRBJ1-5; tentatively, D is TRBD1 (5 bases). Germline lookup yields CDR1 LNHDA and CDR2 SQIVND (reference sequence). The V gene lost 0 bases and the J gene lost 4 bases, with 10 bases spanning the gap. The CDR3 spans 15 residues. The CDR3, as DNA: TGTGCCAGTAGTATAGACCGGGGGATGAATCAGCCCCAGCATTTT. Its protein product is CASSIDRGMNQPQHF.

The genes are TRBV25-1 and TRBJ1-1; D is perhaps TRBD1 (5 bases). The CDR3 is 12 amino acids. Germline V lookup: CDR1 MGHDK, CDR2 SYGVNS. V was pared by 6 bases and J by 4 bases, with 9 bases between. The CDR3 region is CASRGEGTEAFF. DNA of the CDR3: TGTGCCAGCAGGGGGGAGGGCACTGAAGCTTTCTTT. Full variable domain (outside the CDR3, taken from reference TRBV25-1 and TRBJ1-1): EADIYQTPRYLVIGTGKKITLECSQTMGHDKMYWYQQDPGMELHLIHYSYGVNSTEKGDLSSESTVSRIRTEHFPLTLESARPSHTSQYLCASRGEGTEAFFGQGTRLTVV.

This clone was seen only once. The chain uses TRBV6-1 and TRBJ1-1; 7 bases align to TRBD1. The CDR3 totals 14 residues. With V trimmed by 4 bases and J by 10 bases, 12 bases remained unmatched. The germline CDR1 and CDR2 sequences are MNHNS and SASEGT. The CDR3 DNA reads as TGTGCCAGCAGTGGGACAGGTTCCCGACGTGGAGCTTTCTTT. This translates into CASSGTGSRRGAFF.

The chain has TRBV10-1 and TRBJ2-4; TRBD2 is a possible D gene (6 bases). The CDR3 extends over 15 amino acids. Germline assignment: CDR1 WNHNN and CDR2 SYGVQD (reference sequence). Trimming stripped 8 bases from V and 0 bases from J, with 14 bases between. CDR3 in amino acids: CASPDGGLAKNIQYF. DNA for the CDR3: TGCGCCAGCCCTGACGGGGGACTAGCCAAAAACATTCAGTACTTC.

The chain uses TRBV9 and TRBJ1-1; D is uncertain. V was clipped by 2 bases and J by 2 bases, with 10 bases between them. Germline CDR1 is SGDLS and CDR2 is YYNGEE. The CDR3 is 14 residues long. CDR3 DNA sequence: TGTGCCAGCAGCGTGAGACAAGAAAACACTGAAGCTTTCTTT. This translates into CASSVRQENTEAFF.

The rearrangement joins TRBV18 to TRBJ2-3; D remains unclear. Deletions cut 2 bases from V and 6 bases from J, with 3 bases between. The germline gives CDR1 KGHSH, CDR2 LQKENI. The CDR3 consists of 11 residues. CDR3 residues: CASSPADTQYF. CDR3 in DNA: TGTGCCAGCTCACCAGCGGATACGCAGTATTTT.

The V gene is TRBV6-5, the J gene TRBJ2-1; maybe TRBD2 (6 bases). Germline loops: CDR1 MNHEY, CDR2 SVGAGI. The CDR3 totals 16 residues. V lost 0 bases and J 2 bases, leaving 11 bases between the germline ends. The DNA of the CDR3 is TGTGCCAGCAGTTACTCGGGTAGCGGAACCTACAATGAGCAGTTCTTC. Translating gives CASSYSGSGTYNEQFF.

This clone showed up just a few times. The chain has TRBV7-9 and TRBJ1-2, with a tentative D call TRBD1 (5 bases). This CDR3 spans 11 amino acids. Per the germline V gene, CDR1 is SEHNR and CDR2 is FQNEAQ (reference sequence). V lost 10 bases and J lost 13, with 19 bases in between. The CDR3 DNA follows: TGTGCCATCACTGGAGGGGAAGGAATCACCTTC. It specifies CAITGGEGITF. Complete variable domain (other parts from reference TRBV7-9 and TRBJ1-2): DTGVSQNPRHKITKRGQNVTFRCDPISEHNRLYWYRQTLGQGPEFLTYFQNEAQLEKSRLLSDRFSAERPKGSFSTLEIQRTEQGDSAMYLCAITGGEGITFGSGTRLTVV.